These 15 T cell receptor beta chains were sequenced from one sample in a study of spatial heterogeneity in lung cancer. One entry per CDR3 protein results from TCRdb running MiXCR on the 5' RACE reads. The sample holds tens of thousands of distinct CDR3 sequences, roughly 21% seen once. Time point denoted: blood at routine non-recurrence follow-up after resection. This material consisted of PBMCs, taken at follow-up. The origin of the receptors is a male donor with early-stage non-small cell lung cancer.

This clonotype was found a few times. The CDR3 is CASSLRGTGPDTQYF. The CDR3 nucleotides read TGTGCCAGCAGCCTCAGGGGGACAGGGCCAGATACGCAGTATTTT. The chain joins TRBV11-2 to TRBJ2-3, with 9 bases identical to TRBD1. Unmatched junction bases numbered 7, after V lost 5 bases and J lost 4 bases. Germline V gene lookup returns CDR1 SGHAT and CDR2 FQNNGV. The CDR3 spans 15 residues.

This clonotype was detected only a few times. This chain links TRBV9 with TRBJ2-7; D possibly corresponds to TRBD1 (6 bases). This CDR3 comprises 15 residues. The V end lost 0 bases, the J end lost 1 base, and 11 bases lay between the germline ends. The germline gives CDR1 SGDLS, CDR2 YYNGEE. CDR3 coding DNA: TGTGCCAGCAGCGTAGGGGGGCAGGGATCCTACGAGCAGTACTTC. Translating gives CASSVGGQGSYEQYF. The complete variable domain, with remaining parts taken from reference TRBV9 and TRBJ2-7, reads DSGVTQTPKHLITATGQRVTLRCSPRSGDLSVYWYQQSLDQGLQFLIQYYNGEERAKGNILERFSAQQFPDLHSELNLSSLELGDSALYFCASSVGGQGSYEQYFGPGTRLTVT.

The V and J genes are TRBV29-1 and TRBJ2-1; TRBD1 might be the D (6 bases). V dropped 7 bases and J dropped 0 bases, with 13 bases sitting between them. This CDR3 region has 14 residues. The germline V gene encodes CDR1 SQVTM and CDR2 ANQGSEA. The CDR3 DNA sequence: TGCAGCGCCTCGGACAGAAGCTCCTACAATGAGCAGTTCTTC. Protein product: CSASDRSSYNEQFF.

This chain uses TRBV11-2 with TRBJ1-1; D is perhaps TRBD1 (5 bases). The CDR3 length is 14 residues. The germline V gene encodes CDR1 SGHAT and CDR2 FQNNGV. Trimming stripped 6 bases from V and 4 bases from J, with 15 bases between. CDR3 protein: CASRRRGVGTEAFF. CDR3 DNA: TGTGCCAGCAGACGGAGGGGAGTGGGCACTGAAGCTTTCTTT.

The chain recombines TRBV20-1 with TRBJ2-3; D not resolved. The germline V and J ends were trimmed by 3 bases and 2 bases, with 9 bases remaining between them. This CDR3 contains 13 residues. From germline, CDR1 is DFQATT and CDR2 SNEGSKA (reference sequence). CDR3 nucleotide sequence: TGCAGTGCTAGTCTACCACCCACAGATACGCAGTATTTT. This sequence encodes CSASLPPTDTQYF.

This clonotype has a single count. This chain uses TRBV6-5 with TRBJ1-6; a possible D gene is TRBD1 (5 bases). This CDR3 has 14 residues. V dropped 10 bases and J dropped 7 bases, with 17 bases sitting between them. CDR1 and CDR2 from the germline V gene are MNHEY and SVGAGI. In nucleotides, the CDR3 is TGTGCCAACAGCCTTGACAGAAACAATTCACCCCTCCACTTT. It specifies CANSLDRNNSPLHF.

This clonotype was seen repeatedly, ten times or more. The chain uses TRBV5-6 and TRBJ1-1; D is unresolved. The germline V and J ends were trimmed by 3 bases and 9 bases, with 12 bases remaining between them. The V gene's germline CDR1 is SGHDT and CDR2 YYEEEE. The CDR3 loop spans 12 amino acids. The DNA of the CDR3 is TGTGCCAGCAGCTCCAGGACGGAGAAAGCTTTCTTT. It specifies CASSSRTEKAFF.

The rearrangement joins TRBV11-2 to TRBJ2-2; a possible D gene is TRBD2 (6 bases). The CDR3 has 14 residues. CDR1 SGHAT and CDR2 FQNNGV come from the germline V gene. V lost 3 bases and J lost 6, with 11 bases in between. Here the CDR3 reads CASSLRLGSGELFF. The CDR3 region has the DNA TGTGCCAGCAGCTTGAGACTAGGGTCCGGGGAGCTGTTTTTT.

Only a few counts were recorded for this clonotype. This chain connects TRBV7-2 to TRBJ2-1; D gene unclear. The germline gives CDR1 SGHTA, CDR2 FQGNSA. The germline V and J ends were trimmed by 5 bases and 1 base, with 12 bases remaining between them. This CDR3 comprises 15 residues. The CDR3 coding sequence is TGTGCCAGCAGCCCAGACCTTGGGTCCTACAATGAGCAGTTCTTC. It yields the protein CASSPDLGSYNEQFF.

This clonotype has ten or more counts. V gene TRBV18 combines with J gene TRBJ1-1; D gene uncertain. CDR1 is KGHSH and CDR2 is LQKENI in the germline V gene. Trimming left V 6 bases short and J 1 base short, with 9 bases between. The CDR3 runs 13 residues. In DNA form, the CDR3 reads TGTGCCAGCTCGGTTTCGGGGAACACTGAAGCTTTCTTT. It encodes CASSVSGNTEAFF.

The chain has TRBV2 and TRBJ2-3, with D perhaps matching TRBD1 (5 bases). Per the germline V gene, CDR1 is SNHLY and CDR2 is FYNNEI. The CDR3 loop spans 15 amino acids. Trimming pared 4 bases from V and 3 bases from J, leaving 14 bases between. DNA of the CDR3: TGTGCCAGCAGTGCCGGGCTAAAGGGGACAGATACGCAGTATTTT. The encoded protein is CASSAGLKGTDTQYF.

This clonotype appeared a few times. The V and J genes are TRBV6-5 and TRBJ2-4; TRBD2 might be the D (6 bases). From germline, CDR1 is MNHEY and CDR2 SVGAGI. The V gene lost 5 bases and the J gene lost 2 bases, with 13 bases spanning the gap. The CDR3 has 15 residues. Here the CDR3 DNA reads TGTGCCAGCAGTCCGGGACTGGGGCCCAAAAACATTCAGTACTTC. This encodes CASSPGLGPKNIQYF.

The gene calls are TRBV25-1 and TRBJ2-1, with 9 bases matching TRBD2. The CDR3 totals 15 residues. V dropped 1 base and J dropped 7; count of bases not matched to a gene: 5. Germline lookup yields CDR1 MGHDK and CDR2 SYGVNS. CDR3 sequence reads: CASSESASGANEQFF. CDR3 DNA: TGTGCCAGCAGTGAATCGGCTAGCGGGGCAAATGAGCAGTTCTTC.

The sample holds a few counts of this clonotype. The J gene is TRBJ2-1, the V gene TRBV5-1; 11 nucleotides agree with TRBD2. After removal of 0 bases from V and 8 bases from J, the junction contained 4 bases not matched to a gene. The CDR3 runs to 15 residues. Germline assignment: CDR1 SGHRS and CDR2 YFSETQ. The CDR3 loop reads CASSLELAGADEQFF. Written as DNA, the CDR3 is TGCGCCAGCAGCTTGGAACTAGCGGGAGCCGATGAGCAGTTCTTC.

In regard to this clonotype: Without the conserved terminal phenylalanine or tryptophan, this CDR3 likely stems from a read error. The chain carries TRBV11-3 and TRBJ2-1; 9 nucleotides line up with TRBD2. This CDR3 comprises 16 residues. Germline-derived CDR1 and CDR2 are SGHNT and YENEEA. V gave up 5 bases and J gave up 4 bases; unmatched junction bases: 9. The CDR3 DNA follows: TGTGCCAGCAGCGCTAGGAAGACTAGCGGATACAATGAGCAGTTCTCC. This encodes CASSARKTSGYNEQFS.